A single sample gave rise to the 4 T cell receptor beta chains below, sequenced in a study of T cells in Graves' hyperthyroidism and ophthalmopathy. From RNA transcripts, TCR beta CDR3 regions were amplified. The primer set for the first-round RT-PCR of the TCR CDR3 was HTBI. TCRdb re-derived calls from the multiplex PCR reads in MiXCR, one entry per CDR3 protein. The profile shows 350,000 or so distinct CDR3 sequences, less than 20% of them singletons. The sample comprised blood. The origin of the receptors is a woman between 40 and 55 years old with Graves' ophthalmopathy.

This clonotype has a count of ten or more. The J gene is TRBJ2-7, the V gene TRBV19; TRBD2 matches 10 bases. J was trimmed by 2 bases and V by 0 bases; bases with no gene match: 1. In germline, CDR1 is LNHDA, CDR2 SQIVND (reference sequence). The CDR3 runs 15 residues. The CDR3, as DNA: TGTGCCAGTAGTATAGATGGACTAGCGGCCTACGAGCAGTACTTC. Protein product: CASSIDGLAAYEQYF.

This clonotype has at least ten counts. At one boundary the junction diverges from the germline segment, which might be a read error. V usage is TRBV28 and J usage is TRBJ1-1; TRBD1 matches 7 bases. Germline-derived CDR1 and CDR2 are MDHEN and SYDVKM. This CDR3 comprises 17 residues. The CDR3 loop is CASSLYPDRATSTEAFF. CDR3 DNA sequence: TGTGCCAGCAGTTTATATCCCGACAGGGCGACGAGCACTGAGGCTTTCTTT.

This clonotype was recorded at least ten times. The chain has TRBV28 and TRBJ2-7, with TRBD2 matching 10 bases. This CDR3 contains 14 residues. Germline values: CDR1 MDHEN, CDR2 SYDVKM. V trimming: 3 bases; J trimming: 6 bases; junction bases outside the gene matches: 5. The CDR3 region has the DNA TGTGCCAGCAGTTTGCAACTAGCGGGAACCGAGCAGTACTTC. The encoded protein is CASSLQLAGTEQYF.

In this sample, this clonotype turned up a few times. This may be a read error: a much more frequent sequence differs by one nucleotide. As the CDR3 is not closed by the conserved phenylalanine or tryptophan, this likely results from a read error. J is TRBJ1-1 and V is TRBV10-3; 10 nucleotides line up with TRBD1. CDR1 and CDR2 from the germline V gene are ENHRY and SYGVKD. The CDR3 runs to 14 residues. The ends lost 8 bases at V and 4 bases at J; junction bases unmatched: 7. CDR3 nucleotide sequence: TGTGCCATCGGAGGGACAGGGGATTTCACTGAAGCTTTCATT. This sequence encodes CAIGGTGDFTEAFI.